These 26 T cell receptor beta chains came from one sample sequenced in a study of blood T cells in healthy people across ages. Next came a second PCR, run for roughly 7 to 12 cycles, which used a sample-barcoded 5' primer along with a J-beta primer mix. Each CDR3 protein is one row after TCRdb ran MiXCR on the 5' RACE reads. The sample holds around 1,000,000 distinct CDR3 sequences; approximately 26% are singletons and the top ten take approximately 0.79%. The same sample was also used in a study of T cells of mothers and their children.

The sample consisted of blood. These receptors were collected from a girl aged 2 to 10 in good health.

The rearrangement joins TRBV18 to TRBJ2-7, with 9 bases identical to TRBD1. V lost 2 bases to trimming and J lost 2 bases; unmatched junction nucleotides: 4. CDR3 size: 15 residues. CDR1 is KGHSH and CDR2 is LQKENI in the germline V gene. In DNA form, the CDR3 reads TGTGCCAGCTCACCAGTGGGACAGGGAACCTACGAGCAGTACTTC. This codes for CASSPVGQGTYEQYF.

This clonotype was found a few times. The chain links TRBV6-6 to TRBJ2-1; TRBD2 matches at 8 bases. The CDR3 loop spans 15 amino acids. J lost 7 bases, V lost 2 bases, and 7 bases had no gene match. Germline V gives CDR1 MNHNY, CDR2 SVGAGI (reference sequence). The CDR3 nucleotides read TGTGCCAGCAGTTACGAGCGGGAGTGGCGTAATGAGCAGTTCTTC. It encodes CASSYEREWRNEQFF.

The table lists this clonotype with many counts. The chain recombines TRBV6-6 with TRBJ2-5; D is ambiguous. The V and J ends lost 0 bases and 5 bases respectively, with 4 bases between them. Germline V gene data show CDR1 as MNHNY and CDR2 as SVGAGI (reference sequence). There are 12 residues in the CDR3. CDR3 residues: CASSYSKETQYF. The CDR3 bases are TGTGCCAGCAGTTACTCGAAGGAGACCCAGTACTTC.

This clonotype was picked up a small number of times. The rearrangement links TRBV28 to TRBJ2-1, with TRBD1 as a possible D gene (5 bases). CDR3 length: 15 amino acids. V lost 3 bases, J lost 12 bases, and 21 bases lay in between. Germline V CDR1 and CDR2: MDHEN, SYDVKM. As DNA, the CDR3 is TGTGCCAGCAGTTTCGACAGCCCTTCGGCCCCGTTGCAGTTCTTC. As protein: CASSFDSPSAPLQFF.

V is TRBV7-2 and J is TRBJ2-1; D remains unclear. Gene TRBJ2-5 matches the end of the DNA better, so the J call may be wrong. This CDR3 is 15 amino acids long. Germline CDR1 SGHTA, CDR2 FQGNSA. Here the CDR3 DNA reads TGTGCCAGCAGCGCAGACCGGGCTAGGCATGAGACCCAGTACTTC. The encoded protein is CASSADRARHETQYF.

The rearrangement uses TRBV27 and TRBJ2-7; D gene uncertain. This CDR3 is built from 13 residues. The germline V gene has CDR1 MNHEY and CDR2 SMNVEV (reference sequence). Trimming removed 0 bases from V and 9 bases from J, with 12 bases in between. CDR3 in amino acids: CASSLSFRVGQYF. CDR3 coding DNA: TGTGCCAGCAGTTTATCGTTTCGGGTCGGGCAGTACTTC.

This clonotype has a count of ten or more. V gene TRBV12-3 or TRBV12-4 combines with J gene TRBJ1-4; no clear D. The CDR3 totals 13 residues. V was shortened by 8 bases and J by 4 bases, with 11 bases between the two germline ends. The chain's CDR3 is CASGVLHNEKLFF. In DNA form, the CDR3 reads TGTGCCAGCGGGGTCCTCCATAATGAAAAACTGTTTTTT.

This clonotype turned up a few times. V usage is TRBV6-1 and J usage is TRBJ2-1, with 8 bases identical to TRBD2. The end of the DNA fits TRBJ2-7 better, so the J call may be wrong. CDR3 length: 15 amino acids. Germline assignment: CDR1 MNHNS and CDR2 SASEGT. The CDR3 DNA sequence: TGTGCCAGCAGTGAAGTCCGGGGGGGTAGCTACGAGCAGTACTTC. Protein: CASSEVRGGSYEQYF.

This clonotype was detected only a few times. V is TRBV24-1 and J is TRBJ2-2; D possibly corresponds to TRBD2 (6 bases). The V gene lost 12 bases and the J gene lost 5 bases, with 12 bases spanning the gap. The germline V gene has CDR1 KGHDR and CDR2 SFDVKD. CDR3 length equals 12 residues. The CDR3 DNA reads as TGTGCCGCTCTAGGAGGGACCGGGGAGCTGTTTTTT. As protein: CAALGGTGELFF.

This clonotype has only a few counts. V and J are TRBV7-9 and TRBJ2-6; 8 bases fit TRBD1. CDR3 length: 17 residues. The ends lost 6 bases at V and 0 bases at J; junction bases unmatched: 7. From germline, CDR1 is SEHNR and CDR2 FQNEAQ (reference sequence). CDR3 sequence: CASSRYQGASGANVLTF. DNA for the CDR3: TGTGCCAGCAGTCGATACCAGGGGGCCTCTGGGGCCAACGTCCTGACTTTC.

Only a few counts were recorded for this clonotype. This chain connects TRBV6-2 or TRBV6-3 to TRBJ2-3, with 11 nucleotides matching TRBD2. The CDR3 has 14 amino acids. CDR1 is MNHEY, CDR2 SVGEGT, per germline. V lost 6 bases to trimming and J lost 6 bases; unmatched junction nucleotides: 5. CDR3 in amino acids: CASSLAGGLDTQYF. CDR3 sequence (DNA): TGTGCCAGCAGCCTAGCGGGGGGCTTGGATACGCAGTATTTT.

J is TRBJ2-5 and V is TRBV18, with D unresolved. The J call may be faulty, since TRBJ2-1 better matches the DNA end. Germline CDR1 reads KGHSH; CDR2 reads LQKENI. This CDR3 has 16 residues. This CDR3 is CASSHDRVRGIKEQFF. CDR3 DNA sequence: TGTGCCAGCTCACACGATAGGGTACGTGGCATCAAGGAGCAGTTCTTC.

The table lists this clonotype with a count of one. The chain has TRBV4-1 and TRBJ2-3; the match to TRBD2 covers 8 bases. This CDR3 is built from 15 residues. Germline CDR1 MGHRA, CDR2 YSYEKL. The J segment lost 2 bases and the V segment lost 5 bases, leaving 6 bases of the junction unmatched. CDR3 sequence (DNA): TGCGCCAGCAGCACACATAGCGGGACCACAGATACGCAGTATTTT. It translates to CASSTHSGTTDTQYF.

This clonotype was seen only a few times. V gene TRBV6-2 or TRBV6-3 combines with J gene TRBJ2-1; possible D gene TRBD2, 6 bases. Trimming cost V 2 bases and J 6 bases, with 14 bases left between them. Germline CDR1 is MNHEY and CDR2 is SVGEGT. The CDR3 spans 15 residues. As DNA, the CDR3 is TGTGCCAGCAGTTACCTTCCGGGGGTAGCCAATGAGCAGTTCTTC. Encoded protein: CASSYLPGVANEQFF.

The DNA for the CDR3 is TGTGCCAGCAGTTATTCGACTAGCGGAGGGCCTTACGAGCAGTACTTC. As protein: CASSYSTSGGPYEQYF. The J gene is TRBJ2-7, the V gene TRBV6-2 or TRBV6-3, with 9 nucleotides matching TRBD2. The CDR3 covers 16 residues. Trimming at V came to 3 bases and at J to 4 bases, leaving 10 bases not matched to a gene. Germline V gene data show CDR1 as MNHEY and CDR2 as SVGEGT.

The chain joins TRBV5-1 to TRBJ2-7, with D perhaps TRBD1 or TRBD2 (5 bases each). Trimming removed 0 bases from V and 2 bases from J, with 9 bases in between. CDR3 size: 14 residues. CDR1 is SGHRS and CDR2 is YFSETQ in the germline V gene. In DNA form, the CDR3 reads TGCGCCAGCAGCTTGGGGGACCCCCCCTACGAGCAGTACTTC. Translated: CASSLGDPPYEQYF.

This clonotype came up a few times. V and J are TRBV5-1 and TRBJ2-1; D remains ambiguous. V was shortened by 2 bases and J by 3 bases, with 15 bases between the two germline ends. The CDR3 consists of 16 residues. From germline, CDR1 is SGHRS and CDR2 YFSETQ. CDR3 sequence (DNA): TGCGCCAGCAGCTTTTTTCGTCAGATTAACTACAATGAGCAGTTCTTC. Encoded protein: CASSFFRQINYNEQFF. Supplemented by reference TRBV5-1 and TRBJ2-1, the full variable domain reads KAGVTQTPRYLIKTRGQQVTLSCSPISGHRSVSWYQQTPGQGLQFLFEYFSETQRNKGNFPGRFSGRQFSNSRSEMNVSTLELGDSALYLCASSFFRQINYNEQFFGPGTRLTVL.

This chain uses TRBV5-8 with TRBJ1-1; D ambiguous. From germline, CDR1 is SGHTS and CDR2 YDEGEE. The CDR3 is made up of 12 amino acids. Trimming removed 2 bases at V and 7 bases at J, with 9 bases between. The CDR3: CASSFEYGEAFF. Here the CDR3 DNA reads TGTGCCAGCAGCTTTGAGTATGGTGAAGCTTTCTTT.

The gene calls are TRBV15 and TRBJ2-1, with 9 bases identical to TRBD2. The CDR3 is 15 amino acids. The V and J ends lost 0 bases and 6 bases, in that order; junction bases with no gene match: 3. CDR1 LNHNV and CDR2 YYDKDF come from the germline V gene (reference sequence). This CDR3 reads CATSRDSGGSNEQFF. Here the CDR3 DNA reads TGTGCCACCAGCAGAGACAGCGGGGGGAGCAATGAGCAGTTCTTC.

This clonotype was detected a few times. The chain is built from TRBV28 and TRBJ1-2; possible D gene TRBD1, 6 bases. Germline loops: CDR1 MDHEN, CDR2 SYDVKM. Trimming took 6 bases from V and 4 from J, leaving 15 bases between them. There are 14 residues in the CDR3. The chain's CDR3 is CASRKDSASYGYTF. The CDR3 nucleotides are TGTGCCAGCAGGAAGGACAGTGCCTCCTATGGCTACACCTTC.

This clonotype was seen a handful of times. The chain is built from TRBV4-1 and TRBJ2-5; D may match TRBD1 or TRBD2 (5 bases each). V was trimmed by 1 base and J by 4 bases, leaving 16 bases between them. The CDR3 consists of 16 residues. Per germline, CDR1 MGHRA and CDR2 YSYEKL. The DNA of the CDR3 is TGCGCCAGCAGCCAAGTAGTAGGGACCGCCATAGAGACCCAGTACTTC. Amino acids: CASSQVVGTAIETQYF.

Note on this clonotype: Since no conserved phenylalanine or tryptophan closes the CDR3, a read error is the likely cause. The CDR3 region has the DNA TGTGCCAGCAGTCAGACTAGCGGACGTCCCTACGAGCAGTACCTC. Translated: CASSQTSGRPYEQYL. The rearrangement links TRBV6-5 to TRBJ2-7, with 9 bases identical to TRBD2. Trimming cost V 5 bases and J 2 bases; bases outside gene matches: 7. The germline gives CDR1 MNHEY, CDR2 SVGAGI. This CDR3 comprises 15 residues.

The V and J genes are TRBV29-1 and TRBJ2-5, with a tentative D call TRBD1 (5 bases). V was clipped by 6 bases and J by 5 bases, with 16 bases between them. Per the germline V gene, CDR1 is SQVTM and CDR2 is ANQGSEA. The CDR3 is 13 residues long. The DNA of the CDR3 is TGCAGCGTCGCCAGGGTTATTCTGGAGACCCAGTACTTC. It codes for CSVARVILETQYF.

The CDR3 sequence is CASSIDRAGGDGYTF. In DNA form, the CDR3 reads TGTGCCAGTAGTATCGACAGGGCCGGAGGGGATGGCTACACCTTC. The rearrangement joins TRBV19 to TRBJ1-2, with 7 bases fitting TRBD1. V lost 3 bases and J lost 6; bases outside the gene matches: 10. The CDR3 runs to 15 residues. Germline CDR1 LNHDA, CDR2 SQIVND (reference sequence).

This clonotype showed up just a few times. The rearrangement links TRBV12-3 or TRBV12-4 to TRBJ1-1; TRBD1 might be the D (6 bases). Trimming cost V 5 bases and J 8 bases, with 12 bases left between them. The CDR3 is 12 amino acids. The CDR3 DNA reads as TGTGCCAGCAGTCTACAGGGTCGGGAAGCTTTCTTT. This translates into CASSLQGREAFF.

The table lists this clonotype with a few counts. Sequence at one end of the junction differs from germline and may be a read error. V and J are TRBV12-3 or TRBV12-4 and TRBJ2-5, with D perhaps TRBD2 (5 bases). The CDR3 totals 12 residues. CDR3 residues: CASSFVGETRYF. Here the CDR3 DNA reads TGTGCCAGCAGTTTTGTGGGAGAGACCCGGTACTTC.